A selection of T cell receptor beta chains follows, all from one sample in a study of OX40 agonist ivuxolimab in advanced cancers. Only in-frame clones appear in the TCRdb table, and some are missing; sequencing was by immunoSEQ multiplex PCR. The sample has tens of thousands of clones, around 81% seen once. Sample: CD4+ or CD8+ T cells sorted from blood, taken in a trial of the OX40 agonist ivuxolimab. Source of these receptors: an adult with an advanced solid tumor such as melanoma, head and neck, liver or kidney cancer. Each CDR3 is given with its conserved first and last residue. A D gene is named only where the DNA matches it firmly. Size tells how often a clone was seen (once, few, many) or the class of an expanded clone, and some rows leave it out.

D	size	V	J	CDR3	DNA
.	few	TRBV5-6	TRBJ2-7	CASSLGDRVDEQYF	TGTGCCAGCAGCTTAGGTGACAGAGTCGACGAGCAGTACTTC
.	.	TRBV4-2	TRBJ1-1	CASSPKVLTGVNTEAFF	TGTGCCAGCAGCCCTAAAGTATTGACAGGAGTGAACACTGAAGCTTTCTTT
TRBD1	.	TRBV25-1	TRBJ1-4	CASSGNRGGNEKLFF	TGTGCCAGCAGCGGTAACAGGGGGGGTAATGAAAAACTGTTTTTT
TRBD1	.	TRBV27	TRBJ2-2	CASTRAVGTGNTGELFF	TGTGCCAGCACTCGAGCGGTGGGGACAGGGAACACCGGGGAGCTGTTTTTT
.	.	TRBV7-2	TRBJ1-1	CASSLEWLNTEAFF	TGTGCCAGCAGCTTAGAATGGCTGAACACTGAAGCTTTCTTT
.	.	TRBV7-8	TRBJ2-3	CASTMKYTQYF	TGTGCCAGCACCATGAAGTATACGCAGTATTTT
TRBD2	.	TRBV11-3	TRBJ2-1	CASSVGLAGNEQFF	TGTGCCAGCAGCGTGGGACTAGCGGGGAATGAGCAGTTCTTC
.	.	TRBV7-6	TRBJ1-5	CASSLNKGPGSPQHF	TGTGCCAGCAGCTTAAATAAGGGCCCCGGTTCCCCCCAGCATTTT
TRBD2	.	TRBV10-3	TRBJ2-3	CAISSGSQGGDTQYF	TGTGCCATCTCTAGCGGGTCCCAAGGTGGAGATACGCAGTATTTT
.	.	TRBV11-2	TRBJ2-7	CASKRDLSYEQYF	TGTGCCAGCAAACGGGACCTCTCCTACGAGCAGTACTTC
.	.	TRBV2	TRBJ2-2	CASSLLGLNTGELFF	TGTGCCAGCAGCCTGCTGGGCCTCAACACCGGGGAGCTGTTTTTT
.	once	TRBV4-2	TRBJ2-2	CASSQMGRAYNTGELFF	TGTGCCAGCAGCCAAATGGGGCGGGCCTACAACACCGGGGAGCTGTTTTTT
.	.	TRBV7-2	TRBJ1-5	CASSLVGQNNQPQHF	TGTGCCAGCAGCTTAGTAGGACAGAATAATCAGCCCCAGCATTTT
.	.	TRBV28	TRBJ1-5	CASSSPGLNQPQHF	TGTGCCAGCAGTTCCCCGGGGTTAAATCAGCCCCAGCATTTT
TRBD2	.	TRBV7-8	TRBJ2-4	CASSPRGGVRGNIQYF	TGTGCCAGCAGCCCCCGGGGGGGCGTTAGGGGAAACATTCAGTACTTC
.	few	TRBV19	TRBJ1-6	CASSFEGGNSPLHF	TGTGCCAGTAGTTTCGAAGGTGGAAATTCACCCCTCCACTTT
.	.	TRBV27	TRBJ2-3	CASSNRASTDTQYF	TGTGCCAGCAGTAACAGGGCTAGCACAGATACGCAGTATTTT
.	once	TRBV5-1	TRBJ2-1	CASSLRGRAHNGNEQFF	TGCGCCAGCAGCCTACGAGGCCGGGCCCACAATGGCAATGAGCAGTTCTTC
.	.	TRBV19	TRBJ1-4	CASSIGQATIGKLFF	TGTGCCAGTAGTATAGGACAAGCGACCATTGGAAAACTGTTTTTT
.	.	TRBV7-8	TRBJ2-6	CASGVGGANVLTF	TGTGCCAGCGGGGTAGGTGGGGCCAACGTCCTGACTTTC
TRBD2	.	TRBV11-3	TRBJ2-5	CASSLGTSGGTQYF	TGTGCCAGCAGCTTAGGGACTAGCGGGGGGACCCAGTACTTC
.	.	TRBV19	TRBJ1-3	CASSTLAPGTGSGNTIYF	TGTGCCAGTAGTACATTAGCCCCCGGGACGGGCTCTGGAAACACCATATATTTT
.	.	TRBV19	TRBJ1-1	CASKGASGGTEAFF	TGTGCCAGTAAAGGTGCTTCGGGGGGCACTGAAGCTTTCTTT
.	.	TRBV18	TRBJ2-7	CASSPMVGAYEQYF	TGTGCCAGCTCACCAATGGTGGGAGCCTACGAGCAGTACTTC
.	.	TRBV6-5	TRBJ1-1	CATSKSGLNTEAFF	TGTGCCACCTCAAAGTCGGGGCTGAACACTGAAGCTTTCTTT
.	.	TRBV7-8	TRBJ2-1	CASSSGSNNEQFF	TGTGCCAGCAGCTCCGGGTCCAACAATGAGCAGTTCTTC
.	.	TRBV7-3	TRBJ1-2	CASRQGLEYTF	TGTGCCAGCAGACAAGGATTGGAATACACCTTC
TRBD1	few	TRBV7-3	TRBJ2-3	CASSLGSTGGIDTQYF	TGTGCCAGCAGCTTGGGGTCGACAGGGGGAATAGATACGCAGTATTTT
TRBD1	.	TRBV28	TRBJ1-4	CASSPPGTGGPFF	TGTGCCAGCAGTCCCCCCGGGACAGGGGGCCCGTTTTTT
.	.	TRBV5-4	TRBJ1-1	CASSLMAQNTEAFF	TGTGCCAGCAGCTTGATGGCTCAAAACACTGAAGCTTTCTTT
TRBD2	.	TRBV19	TRBJ2-2	CASKGRGGNTGELFF	TGTGCCAGTAAGGGTCGGGGGGGAAACACCGGGGAGCTGTTTTTT
.	.	TRBV10-3	TRBJ2-7	CAISVVTGSNEQYF	TGTGCCATCAGTGTGGTGACAGGCAGCAACGAGCAGTACTTC
.	.	TRBV2	TRBJ1-1	CASKAFMNTEAFF	TGTGCCAGCAAGGCGTTCATGAACACTGAAGCTTTCTTT
.	.	TRBV11-2	TRBJ2-7	CASSTTTGFSEQYF	TGTGCCAGCAGCACCACTACAGGGTTCAGCGAGCAGTACTTC
.	.	TRBV7-3	TRBJ2-6	CASSPVGTGANVLTF	TGTGCCAGCAGCCCCGTGGGGACTGGGGCCAACGTCCTGACTTTC
.	.	TRBV19	TRBJ1-3	CASISDSGNTIYF	TGTGCCAGTATTTCGGACTCTGGAAACACCATATATTTT
TRBD1	.	TRBV19	TRBJ1-2	CASSETGGYGYTF	TGTGCCAGTAGCGAGACAGGGGGCTATGGCTACACCTTC
.	.	TRBV7-9	TRBJ1-2	CASSLAQGNGYTF	TGTGCCAGCAGCTTAGCGCAGGGTAATGGCTACACCTTC
.	.	TRBV6-5	TRBJ2-2	CASRPQGDTGELFF	TGTGCCAGCAGGCCGCAGGGTGACACCGGGGAGCTGTTTTTT
.	.	TRBV28	TRBJ1-2	CASRWGGYRVQHGYTF	TGTGCCAGCAGGTGGGGGGGTTACAGGGTTCAGCATGGCTACACCTTC
.	.	TRBV6-1	TRBJ2-3	CASSDHPAETLSTDTQYF	TGTGCCAGCAGTGATCATCCCGCCGAGACACTCAGCACAGATACGCAGTATTTT
.	.	TRBV5-1	TRBJ2-3	CASSFLGGDTQYF	TGCGCCAGCAGCTTCCTGGGGGGAGATACGCAGTATTTT
TRBD2	once	TRBV9	TRBJ2-1	CASSFTGTSGGGYNEQFF	TGTGCCAGCAGCTTTACCGGGACTAGCGGGGGTGGCTACAATGAGCAGTTCTTC
.	.	TRBV6-1	TRBJ1-5	CASSVSGADSNQPQHF	TGTGCCAGCAGTGTTTCGGGTGCGGATAGCAATCAGCCCCAGCATTTT
.	.	TRBV7-9	TRBJ1-1	CASSSTQVRGTEAFF	TGTGCCAGCAGCTCCACTCAGGTTCGGGGCACTGAAGCTTTCTTT
.	.	TRBV7-6	TRBJ2-7	CASSLISEQYF	TGTGCCAGCAGCTTAATCTCCGAGCAGTACTTC
.	.	TRBV11-3	TRBJ2-1	CASSLTHNEQFF	TGTGCCAGCAGCTTAACCCACAATGAGCAGTTCTTC
TRBD1	few	TRBV6-1	TRBJ2-7	CASSVTQGDYEQYF	TGTGCCAGCAGCGTTACACAGGGGGACTACGAGCAGTACTTC
TRBD1	few	TRBV5-6	TRBJ2-5	CASSNPGTDVETQYF	TGTGCCAGTTCCAATCCCGGGACAGATGTAGAGACCCAGTACTTC
TRBD1	few	TRBV19	TRBJ2-3	CASSMGQPVSTDTQYF	TGTGCCAGTAGTATGGGACAGCCTGTTAGCACAGATACGCAGTATTTT
.	.	TRBV5-6	TRBJ1-5	CASSLGVPGPNQPQHF	TGTGCCAGCAGCTTGGGGGTTCCGGGTCCCAATCAGCCCCAGCATTTT
.	.	TRBV6-6	TRBJ2-5	CATLRAETQYF	TGTGCCACCCTTCGGGCGGAGACCCAGTACTTC
TRBD1	.	TRBV15	TRBJ2-7	CATSRDYRTGGNDEQYF	TGTGCCACCAGCAGAGATTATCGGACAGGGGGTAACGACGAGCAGTACTTC
.	.	TRBV10-3	TRBJ1-5	CAISDPNRNNQPQHF	TGTGCCATCAGTGACCCTAACAGAAACAATCAGCCCCAGCATTTT
TRBD1	once	TRBV7-2	TRBJ1-2	CASSLGLGQSYGYTF	TGTGCCAGCAGCCTCGGGTTGGGACAGTCCTATGGCTACACCTTC
TRBD1	medium-sized	TRBV4-1	TRBJ2-7	CASSQEGQGPPYEQYF	TGCGCCAGCAGCCAAGAGGGACAGGGACCACCCTACGAGCAGTACTTC
.	.	TRBV5-1	TRBJ1-2	CASSPRSGGSDYGYTF	TGCGCCAGCAGTCCAAGATCCGGGGGGTCGGACTATGGCTACACCTTC
.	.	TRBV9	TRBJ2-2	CASSVADRLLNTGELFF	TGTGCCAGCAGCGTAGCGGATAGGCTGCTGAACACCGGGGAGCTGTTTTTT